This T cell receptor (beta chain) came from a study of blood T cell repertoires in COVID-19. Study as a whole: COVID-19 samples collected from the United States, Italy and Spain covered acute and convalescent phases. T cells, B-cell-depleted T cells, or PBMCs provided the cDNA or gDNA that served as material.

This clone was detected a few times. There are 12 residues in the CDR3. From germline, CDR1 is SNHLY and CDR2 FYNNEI. Trimming pared 8 bases from V and 7 bases from J, leaving 11 bases between. How the authors handled the data: Amplification with reference gene primers provided the estimates of nucleated cell counts. Using immunoSEQ multiplex PCR, the repertoire was profiled, and TCRdb retains in-frame clones only, with some absent. The DNA gave D and trimming, while V, J and clone size come from that table. The table records about 140,000 clones, more than 75% of them present only once. The sequencing sample was made of peripheral blood. This rearrangement joins TRBV2 to TRBJ1-4; D is perhaps TRBD1 (6 bases). This clonotype was obtained from a woman in her forties or fifties with acute or convalescent COVID-19. The CDR3 reads CASSGVGEKLFF. Here the CDR3 DNA reads TGTGCCAGCTCAGGGGTGGGTGAAAAACTGTTTTTT.